The next 23 T cell receptor beta chains were all read from a single sample in a study of beta chain features in type 1 diabetes. Study observations and caveats: Across all four CD4+ subsets, people with type 1 diabetes showed modestly shorter TCRB CDR3s.

Of the isolated RNA, all was reverse transcribed, and so the sequenced material was expressed TCRB transcripts. Assay: immunoSEQ multiplex PCR; the TCRdb copy retains only in-frame clones and omits some. This table holds some 190,000 clones, roughly 7.1% found once. These receptors' targets are unknown. The source material was central memory CD4+ T cells from blood. The receptors shown here come from a woman aged 40 to 55 with type 1 diabetes.

This clone was seen more than once but under ten times. The J gene is TRBJ1-2, the V gene TRBV4-2, with TRBD1 matching over 12 bases. The CDR3 has 16 residues. CDR1 is LGHNA and CDR2 is YNFKEQ in the germline V gene. The V segment lost 2 bases and the J segment 3 bases; nucleotides outside the gene matches: 4. The CDR3 is CASSQQGTGGDYGYTF. CDR3 nucleotides: TGTGCCAGCAGCCAACAAGGGACAGGGGGCGACTATGGCTACACCTTC.

Many counts were recorded for this clone. V and J are TRBV4-3 and TRBJ2-5, with TRBD2 matching over 8 bases. V dropped 3 bases and J dropped 8; count of bases not matched to a gene: 8. The germline V gene has CDR1 LGHNA and CDR2 YSLEER. This CDR3 has 14 residues. CDR3 sequence: CASSQGSGRQTQYF. CDR3 DNA sequence: TGCGCCAGCAGCCAGGGCAGCGGGAGACAAACCCAGTACTTC.

The chain links TRBV28 to TRBJ2-1; TRBD1 matches 8 bases. Losses at the gene ends were 6 bases for V and 2 bases for J; bases not matched to a gene: 3. Per germline, CDR1 MDHEN and CDR2 SYDVKM. The CDR3 loop spans 14 amino acids. CDR3 amino acids: CASSPGGAYNEQFF. CDR3 DNA sequence: TGTGCCAGCAGCCCAGGGGGCGCCTACAATGAGCAGTTCTTC.

This clone was recorded many times. V and J are TRBV5-4 and TRBJ2-2; possible D gene TRBD1, 5 bases. Germline CDR1 reads SGHNT; CDR2 reads YYREEE (reference sequence). The length of the CDR3 is 15 residues. With 0 bases removed from V and 1 base from J, the gap between germline ends came to 7 bases. CDR3 protein: CASSLGTRNTGELFF. CDR3 DNA: TGTGCCAGCAGCTTGGGGACACGGAACACCGGGGAGCTGTTTTTT. Looking up the rest from reference TRBV5-4 and TRBJ2-2 gives the full variable domain: ETGVTQSPTHLIKTRGQQVTLRCSSQSGHNTVSWYQQALGQGPQFIFQYYREEENGRGNFPPRFSGLQFPNYSSELNVNALELDDSALYLCASSLGTRNTGELFFGEGSRLTVL.

This clone was seen only a few times. The chain couples TRBV2 to TRBJ2-1; 8 bases map to TRBD1. Germline CDR1 and CDR2: SNHLY and FYNNEI. V shed 8 bases and J 7 bases; nucleotides not matched to a gene: 10. The CDR3 spans 14 residues. CDR3 nucleotides: TGTGCCAGCGGCCCAAGGACAGGGCGAAATGAGCAGTTCTTC. It yields the protein CASGPRTGRNEQFF.

This clone was counted between two and nine times. The chain uses TRBV2 and TRBJ1-1, with a possible D match to TRBD1 (6 bases). This CDR3 has 14 residues. Germline V gives CDR1 SNHLY, CDR2 FYNNEI. V lost 7 bases to trimming and J lost 3 bases, with 15 bases between them. This CDR3 is CASTGGGQYTEAFF. The CDR3 nucleotides are TGTGCCAGCACCGGAGGAGGACAGTACACTGAAGCTTTCTTT.

This clone was detected a few times. This chain connects TRBV7-3 to TRBJ2-5, with 8 nucleotides matching TRBD2. CDR1 and CDR2 (germline): SGHTA, FQGTGA. The CDR3 sequence is 14 residues long. V shed 2 bases, J shed 7 bases, and the junction held 6 bases outside the gene matches. The CDR3 region is CASSLGIGRGTQYF. The CDR3 nucleotides are TGTGCCAGCAGCTTAGGAATCGGGAGGGGGACCCAGTACTTC.

This clone came up a few times. The CDR3 DNA is TGTGCCAGCAGCGGGAATAGCGGGGGGAGAGAGACCCAGTACTTC. It yields the protein CASSGNSGGRETQYF. V and J are TRBV7-2 and TRBJ2-5; 10 nucleotides line up with TRBD2. The CDR3 extends over 15 amino acids. Per the germline V gene, CDR1 is SGHTA and CDR2 is FQGNSA. The V gene end was trimmed by 5 bases and the J gene end by 4 bases; junction bases not matched to a gene: 7.

The V gene is TRBV4-3, the J gene TRBJ1-1; 9 bases align to TRBD1. Germline CDR1 LGHNA, CDR2 YSLEER. V lost 2 bases to trimming and J lost 6 bases; unmatched junction nucleotides: 10. The CDR3 sequence is 16 residues long. CDR3 protein: CASSQILQGAGAEAFF. Here the CDR3 DNA reads TGCGCCAGCAGCCAAATCTTACAGGGGGCGGGGGCTGAAGCTTTCTTT.

The rearrangement links TRBV5-1 to TRBJ1-3; D is perhaps TRBD1 (5 bases). There are 16 residues in the CDR3. The germline CDR1 and CDR2 sequences are SGHRS and YFSETQ. V lost 1 base and J lost 0, with 11 bases in between. In DNA form, the CDR3 reads TGCGCCAGCAGCTTGCAGGGTACTGGCTCTGGAAACACCATATATTTT. This encodes CASSLQGTGSGNTIYF.

The chain combines TRBV11-2 with TRBJ2-5, with 12 bases identical to TRBD2. This CDR3 is built from 12 residues. The trim removed 9 bases at V and 5 bases at J, leaving 1 base unmatched. The V gene's germline CDR1 is SGHAT and CDR2 FQNNGV. CDR3 coding DNA: TGTGCCAGTCTAGCGGGGGGGGAGACCCAGTACTTC. It is translated as CASLAGGETQYF.

J is TRBJ1-2 and V is TRBV7-9; 9 nucleotides align to TRBD1. This CDR3 region has 15 residues. V lost 1 base, J lost 4 bases, and 4 bases stayed unmatched. CDR1 is SEHNR and CDR2 is FQNEAQ in the germline V gene (reference sequence). The CDR3 loop reads CASSLDRDRVYGYTF. In DNA, the CDR3 is TGTGCCAGCAGCTTAGACCGGGACAGGGTCTATGGCTACACCTTC.

The genes are TRBV9 and TRBJ2-3, with D tentatively TRBD2 (6 bases). The V end was cut by 4 bases, the J end by 0 bases, with 15 bases between. Germline CDR1 and CDR2: SGDLS and YYNGEE. This CDR3 has 16 residues. The CDR3 coding sequence is TGTGCCAGCAGCCCCCGGACGGGGACTAGCACAGATACGCAGTATTTT. This codes for CASSPRTGTSTDTQYF.

The chain links TRBV9 to TRBJ2-5, with TRBD2 matching 15 bases. V was clipped by 3 bases and J by 7 bases; unmatched bases: 7. Per the germline V gene, CDR1 is SGDLS and CDR2 is YYNGEE. The CDR3 is 16 amino acids. CDR3 protein: CASSGTGLAGGGTQYF. The CDR3 DNA sequence: TGTGCCAGCAGCGGGACCGGACTAGCGGGAGGGGGGACCCAGTACTTC.

This clone was observed a handful of times. V usage is TRBV4-3 and J usage is TRBJ2-2; TRBD1 matches 9 bases. The CDR3 sequence is 15 residues long. V dropped 4 bases and J dropped 4; count of bases not matched to a gene: 4. Germline V gives CDR1 LGHNA, CDR2 YSLEER. The CDR3 DNA is TGCGCCAGCAGCCCAAAGACAGGGGGCACCGGGGAGCTGTTTTTT. Amino acid sequence: CASSPKTGGTGELFF.

This clone has more than one count but fewer than ten. This chain links TRBV5-4 with TRBJ2-5, with 7 bases aligning to TRBD2. Germline values: CDR1 SGHNT, CDR2 YYREEE (reference sequence). The CDR3 totals 12 residues. V lost 4 bases, J lost 7 bases, and 4 bases stayed unmatched. The CDR3 DNA reads as TGTGCCAGCAGCCCCCCGGGGGGGACCCAGTACTTC. Encoded protein: CASSPPGGTQYF.

There are a few counts of this clone. The J gene is TRBJ1-5, the V gene TRBV7-8; D ambiguous. The CDR3 consists of 14 residues. The germline V gene has CDR1 SGHVS and CDR2 FQNEAQ. Trimming cost V 0 bases and J 9 bases, with 12 bases left between them. CDR3 amino acids: CASSLAREVPPQHF. CDR3 DNA sequence: TGTGCCAGCAGCTTAGCGCGGGAGGTGCCGCCCCAGCATTTT.

J is TRBJ2-2 and V is TRBV4-2; TRBD2 matches at 8 bases. The CDR3 runs to 15 residues. Germline V gene data show CDR1 as LGHNA and CDR2 as YNFKEQ. The trim removed 3 bases at V and 4 bases at J, leaving 4 bases unmatched. Here the CDR3 reads CASSQAGGSTGELFF. As DNA, the CDR3 is TGTGCCAGCAGCCAGGCGGGAGGAAGCACCGGGGAGCTGTTTTTT.

This clone was detected a few times. This chain links TRBV7-9 with TRBJ1-4, with TRBD1 as a possible D gene (6 bases). Germline loops: CDR1 SEHNR, CDR2 FQNEAQ (reference sequence). CDR3 length: 12 amino acids. Trimming cost V 5 bases and J 12 bases, with 13 bases left between them. The CDR3: CASSQGYLELFF. As DNA, the CDR3 is TGTGCCAGCAGCCAGGGGTATCTGGAACTGTTTTTT.

The chain uses TRBV6-5 and TRBJ1-1; 7 nucleotides agree with TRBD1. This CDR3 has 15 residues. The V gene's germline CDR1 is MNHEY and CDR2 SVGAGI. V dropped 2 bases and J dropped 4; count of bases not matched to a gene: 7. The CDR3 is CASSYGRGLGTEAFF. In DNA form, the CDR3 reads TGTGCCAGCAGTTACGGAAGGGGGCTTGGCACTGAAGCTTTCTTT.

This clone has more than one count but fewer than ten. This sequence joins TRBV5-1 and TRBJ2-5; D is perhaps TRBD1 (7 bases). The V gene lost 5 bases and the J gene lost 5 bases, with 22 bases spanning the gap. Germline loops: CDR1 SGHRS, CDR2 YFSETQ. CDR3 length: 16 residues. The CDR3 region is CASSSGEAGGFETQYF. CDR3 in DNA: TGCGCCAGCAGTTCGGGAGAGGCAGGGGGTTTTGAGACCCAGTACTTC.

This chain joins TRBV6-6 and TRBJ1-2; D perhaps matches TRBD1 (5 bases). CDR3 length: 12 amino acids. Germline-derived CDR1 and CDR2 are MNHNY and SVGAGI (reference sequence). The V end lost 7 bases, the J end lost 2 bases, and 8 bases lay between the germline ends. The CDR3: CASNNRNYGYTF. The CDR3, as DNA: TGTGCCAGCAATAACAGGAACTATGGCTACACCTTC.

This clone has a handful of counts. The chain combines TRBV5-1 with TRBJ1-5; tentatively, D is TRBD1 (6 bases). The germline gives CDR1 SGHRS, CDR2 YFSETQ. This CDR3 is 15 amino acids long. V lost 1 base to trimming and J lost 3 bases, with 11 bases between them. The CDR3 region is CASSLMGAPNQPQHF. Here the CDR3 DNA reads TGCGCCAGCAGCTTGATGGGGGCCCCCAATCAGCCCCAGCATTTT.